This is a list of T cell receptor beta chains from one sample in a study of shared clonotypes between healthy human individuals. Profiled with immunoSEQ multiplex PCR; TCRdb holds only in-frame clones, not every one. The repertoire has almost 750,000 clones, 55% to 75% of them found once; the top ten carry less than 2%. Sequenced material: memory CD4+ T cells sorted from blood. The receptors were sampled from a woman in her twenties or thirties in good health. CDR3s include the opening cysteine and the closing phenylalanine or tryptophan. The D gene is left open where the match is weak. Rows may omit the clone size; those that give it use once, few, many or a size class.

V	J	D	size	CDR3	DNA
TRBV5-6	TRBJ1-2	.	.	CASSYDRGWGYTF	TGTGCCAGCAGCTACGACCGGGGATGGGGCTACACCTTC
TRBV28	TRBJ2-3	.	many	CASSFGGEIRDTQYF	TGTGCCAGCAGTTTCGGAGGGGAGATCCGCGATACGCAGTATTTT
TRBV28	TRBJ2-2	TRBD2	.	CASSFNSERLAGASGELFF	TGTGCCAGCAGTTTCAATTCCGAACGACTAGCGGGAGCTTCGGGGGAGCTGTTTTTT
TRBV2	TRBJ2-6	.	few	CASSPGAGRSSGANVLTF	TGTGCCAGCAGCCCGGGGGCAGGGCGCAGCTCTGGGGCCAACGTCCTGACTTTC
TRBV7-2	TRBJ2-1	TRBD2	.	CASSSRTSGGNEQFF	TGTGCCAGCAGCTCCCGGACTAGCGGGGGGAATGAGCAGTTCTTC
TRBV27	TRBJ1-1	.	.	CASSSRGEHTEAFF	TGTGCCAGCAGTTCCCGTGGAGAGCACACTGAAGCTTTCTTT
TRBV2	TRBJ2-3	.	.	CASTLLSTDTQYF	TGTGCCAGCACTCTATTAAGCACAGATACGCAGTATTTT
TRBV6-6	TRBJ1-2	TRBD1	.	CASSPGQGPYGYTF	TGTGCCAGCAGCCCCGGACAGGGTCCGTATGGCTACACCTTC
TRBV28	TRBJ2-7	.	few	CASSPRLGPYEQYF	TGTGCCAGCAGTCCCCGGCTAGGCCCCTACGAGCAGTACTTC
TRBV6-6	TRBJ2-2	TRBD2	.	CASRSTSGGNTGELFF	TGTGCCAGCAGGTCCACTAGCGGAGGGAACACCGGGGAGCTGTTTTTT
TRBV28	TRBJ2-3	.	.	CASSSRTWTTTDTQYF	TGTGCCAGCAGCTCCAGGACATGGACAACCACAGATACGCAGTATTTT
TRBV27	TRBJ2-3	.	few	CASSLSRGATDTQYF	TGTGCCAGCAGTTTATCTCGCGGGGCCACAGATACGCAGTATTTT
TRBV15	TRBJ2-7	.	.	CATSSVGHYEQYF	TGTGCCACCAGCAGTGTTGGGCACTACGAGCAGTACTTC
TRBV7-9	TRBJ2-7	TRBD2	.	CASSSVGLAGAYEQYF	TGTGCCAGCAGCTCCGTCGGACTAGCGGGAGCCTACGAGCAGTACTTC
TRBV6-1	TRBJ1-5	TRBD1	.	CASSEWTGINQPQHF	TGTGCCAGCAGTGAATGGACAGGTATTAATCAGCCCCAGCATTTT
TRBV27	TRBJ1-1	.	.	CASSPGPNTEAFF	TGTGCCAGCAGCCCCGGGCCGAACACTGAAGCTTTCTTT
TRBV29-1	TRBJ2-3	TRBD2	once	CSVGTSGSTDTQYF	TGCAGCGTTGGGACTAGCGGGAGCACAGATACGCAGTATTTT
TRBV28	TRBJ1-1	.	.	CASSSAGKNTEAFF	TGTGCCAGCAGTTCGGCCGGGAAGAACACTGAAGCTTTCTTT
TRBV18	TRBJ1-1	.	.	CASSPLREATEAFF	TGTGCCAGCTCACCACTTAGGGAAGCGACTGAAGCTTTCTTT
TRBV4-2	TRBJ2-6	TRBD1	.	CASSRVGQGNSGANVLTF	TGTGCCAGCAGCCGAGTGGGACAGGGGAATTCTGGGGCCAACGTCCTGACTTTC
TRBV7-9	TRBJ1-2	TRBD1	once	CASSWDRTGYTF	TGTGCCAGCAGCTGGGACAGAACTGGCTACACCTTC
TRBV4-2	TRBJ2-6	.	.	CASSQERGFGANVLTF	TGTGCCAGCAGCCAGGAAAGGGGTTTTGGGGCCAACGTCCTGACTTTC
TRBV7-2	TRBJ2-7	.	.	CASSLDGPAYEQYF	TGTGCCAGCAGCTTAGATGGGCCGGCCTACGAGCAGTACTTC
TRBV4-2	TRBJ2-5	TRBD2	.	CASSQGAFLAGGGGQETQYF	TGTGCCAGCAGCCAAGGGGCTTTCCTAGCGGGAGGAGGAGGGCAAGAGACCCAGTACTTC
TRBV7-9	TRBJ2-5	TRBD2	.	CASSSGLAGVTQYF	TGTGCCAGCAGCTCGGGACTAGCGGGAGTTACCCAGTACTTC